This T cell receptor (beta chain) was obtained from a study of cytomegalovirus exposure and HLA in healthy donors. The PCR contained 60 Vbeta and 13 Jbeta primers. Sequencing was performed with immunoSEQ multiplex PCR; in TCRdb, only in-frame clones are kept and a portion is missing. The data show roughly 150,000 clones, 70% to 80% seen once. With regard to this clone: Antigen unknown.

Germline V gene data show CDR1 as SGHTA and CDR2 as FQGNSA. This CDR3 contains 16 residues. Losses at the gene ends were 4 bases for V and 7 bases for J; bases not matched to a gene: 9. Whole-study results and caveats: When presence/absence was analysed, sequencing depth was taken to be roughly uniform across donors. Among the sequence variants, a highly shared cluster was likely an artifact of sequencing. TCR association rates varied by HLA locus in a later analysis, with DRB1 highest and HLA-C lowest.

J is TRBJ2-3 and V is TRBV7-2; the match to TRBD2 covers 12 bases. The sequence came from a woman aged 40 to 50 in good health and CMV-seronegative. Sequencing was done on a sample of PBMCs. The CDR3, as DNA: TGTGCCAGCAGCTCTCGGACTAGCGGGGCTCCTCATACGCAGTATTTT. Its translation: CASSSRTSGAPHTQYF.